This TCR beta chain was sequenced in a study of blood T cell repertoires in COVID-19. Study-wide background: Samples of COVID-19 (acute and convalescent) were obtained from the United States, Italy and Spain. Sample material is recorded as cDNA or gDNA derived from T cells, B-cell-depleted T cells, or PBMCs.

V gave up 4 bases and J gave up 2 bases, with 13 bases separating them. Germline V gives CDR1 SGHTS, CDR2 YDEGEE. This CDR3 is built from 15 residues. Original processing notes: Reference gene primers were amplified, and this amplification served to estimate nucleated cell counts. Profiled with immunoSEQ multiplex PCR; TCRdb holds only in-frame clones, not every one. For V, J and clone size, that table is used; D and trimming come from the DNA. Of about 97,000 clones in the sample, around nine tenths were seen once. Sequenced: peripheral blood. This clonotype originated in a man aged 50-59 years with active or convalescent COVID-19. This chain joins TRBV5-8 and TRBJ2-4, with no clear D. CDR3 sequence reads: CASSPRGRPKNIQYF. In DNA form, the CDR3 reads TGTGCCAGCAGCCCCAGAGGTAGGCCCAAAAACATTCAGTACTTC.